This T cell receptor beta chain was sequenced for a study of T cells after yellow fever vaccination. The wider study: SMART-Seq v4 Ultra Low Input handled preparation of low-cell-number fractions.

Of note for this clonotype: Its antigen is as yet unknown.

Study observations and caveats: Only a minor proportion of clonotypes was detected across both CD4 and CD8 compartments. Boosting was followed by the reappearance of most primary-vaccination clones (approximately 97% CD4, 88% CD8).

Via MiXCR, TCRdb re-called the 5' RACE reads, giving one row per CDR3 protein. The sample lists approximately 450,000 distinct CDR3 sequences, 15% to 20% occurring once. Trimming took 6 bases from V and 5 from J, leaving 14 bases between them. The CDR3 has 13 residues. Germline V gene data show CDR1 as DFQATT and CDR2 as SNEGSKA (reference sequence). The receptor was derived from a man younger than 30 who received the YFV17D yellow fever vaccine. The sample here was PBMCs, taken before the yellow fever booster vaccination. This chain uses TRBV20-1 with TRBJ2-1, with a possible D match to TRBD2 (7 bases). The CDR3 here is CSAQKGGNNEQFF. DNA for the CDR3: TGCAGTGCACAGAAGGGGGGGAACAATGAGCAGTTCTTC.